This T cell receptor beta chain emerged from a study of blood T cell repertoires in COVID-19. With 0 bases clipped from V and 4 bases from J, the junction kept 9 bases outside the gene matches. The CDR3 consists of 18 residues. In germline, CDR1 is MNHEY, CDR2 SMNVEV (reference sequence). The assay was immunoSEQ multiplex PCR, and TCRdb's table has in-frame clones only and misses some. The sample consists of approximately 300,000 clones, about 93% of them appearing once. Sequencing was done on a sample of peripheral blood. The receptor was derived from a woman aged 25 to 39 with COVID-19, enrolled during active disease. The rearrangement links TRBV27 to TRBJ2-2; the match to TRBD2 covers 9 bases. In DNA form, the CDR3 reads TGTGCCAGCAGTTTATCTAGCGGGAGTATTGCGGTCACCGGGGAGCTGTTTTTT. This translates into CASSLSSGSIAVTGELFF.